This is a list of T cell receptor beta chains from one sample in a study of T cell repertoires in cytomegalovirus infection. TCRdb ran MiXCR on the reads and lists one entry per CDR3 protein. The table has about 490,000 distinct CDR3 sequences, roughly 10% seen once. The specimen was PBMCs. The receptors derive from a human donor in good health (CMV status not recorded). Some clones in this sample may be carry-over from other donors' samples. CDR3s include the opening cysteine and the closing phenylalanine or tryptophan. The order of the fields is CDR3 protein, CDR3 DNA, J gene, V gene, D gene, clone size. D genes are given only for firm matches. Part of the rows lack a size; the others show once, few, many or a class for expanded clones.

CAWSVVAWGGELFF,TGTGCCTGGAGTGTGGTAGCGTGGGGCGGGGAGCTGTTTTTT,TRBJ2-2,TRBV30,.,few
CASSEGLAGTGELFF,TGTGCCAGCAGCGAGGGACTAGCGGGGACCGGGGAGCTGTTTTTT,TRBJ2-2,TRBV11-2,TRBD2,many
CASSYLGQPAETQYF,TGTGCCAGCAGTTACCTCGGACAGCCGGCAGAGACCCAGTACTTC,TRBJ2-5,TRBV6-5,.,many
CSVEEDSPYEQYF,TGCAGCGTTGAAGAGGACAGTCCCTACGAGCAGTACTTC,TRBJ2-7,TRBV29-1,.,.
CASSLVNQGWETQYF,TGTGCCAGCAGCTTAGTAAATCAGGGATGGGAGACCCAGTACTTC,TRBJ2-5,TRBV7-2,.,many
CATSRDPGGRDTEAFF,TGTGCCACCAGCAGAGACCCAGGGGGTAGGGACACTGAAGCTTTCTTT,TRBJ1-1,TRBV15,TRBD1,many
CASSPHPRGVGTEAFF,TGTGCCAGCAGCCCACACCCTCGGGGGGTTGGCACTGAAGCTTTCTTT,TRBJ1-1,TRBV14,.,few
CASSQGGPGQFNQPQHF,TGCGCCAGCAGCCAAGGGGGCCCCGGACAGTTCAATCAGCCCCAGCATTTT,TRBJ1-5,TRBV4-1,.,many
CSAIRGGGGLNQPQHF,TGCAGTGCTATTAGGGGAGGGGGCGGTCTCAATCAGCCCCAGCATTTT,TRBJ1-5,TRBV20-1,TRBD1,.
CASSLRGGGTRTEAFF,TGTGCCAGCAGCTTAAGAGGGGGAGGGACGAGAACTGAAGCTTTCTTT,TRBJ1-1,TRBV7-3,.,many
CASSLHRETNEKLFF,TGTGCCAGCAGTTTACACAGGGAAACTAATGAAAAACTGTTTTTT,TRBJ1-4,TRBV28,.,many
CASSKGWDTFNEQFF,TGTGCCAGCAGCAAGGGGTGGGACACCTTTAATGAGCAGTTCTTC,TRBJ2-1,TRBV7-3,.,many
CSVHGTSGSYEQYF,TGCAGCGTTCATGGGACTAGCGGGAGCTACGAGCAGTACTTC,TRBJ2-7,TRBV29-1,TRBD2,many
CASSELETAESQYF,TGTGCCAGCAGTGAATTGGAGACGGCCGAATCCCAGTACTTC,TRBJ2-5,TRBV25-1,.,.
CASSPKGKDHGYTF,TGCGCCAGCAGCCCCAAGGGGAAGGATCATGGCTACACCTTC,TRBJ1-2,TRBV10-2,.,few
CAISESGQGETGELFF,TGTGCCATCAGTGAGTCTGGACAGGGTGAAACCGGGGAGCTGTTTTTT,TRBJ2-2,TRBV10-3,TRBD1,few
CASSPWTGTSGQPQHF,TGTGCCAGCAGCCCTTGGACAGGGACAAGTGGGCAGCCCCAGCATTTT,TRBJ1-5,TRBV7-8,TRBD1,many
CAITCLSGSGPNPPQETQYF,TGTGCCATCACCTGTTTAAGCGGGAGTGGTCCTAACCCCCCACAAGAGACCCAGTACTTC,TRBJ2-5,TRBV7-9,TRBD2,many
CASEGGSNQPQHF,TGCGCCAGCGAAGGGGGTAGCAATCAGCCCCAGCATTTT,TRBJ1-5,TRBV10-1,.,many
CASTRDSVQETQYF,TGTGCCAGCACCCGGGACAGCGTACAAGAGACCCAGTACTTC,TRBJ2-5,TRBV12-3/TRBV12-4,TRBD1,few
CATSDPPPDEQFF,TGTGCCACCAGTGATCCCCCCCCGGATGAGCAGTTCTTC,TRBJ2-1,TRBV24-1,.,many
CASSPYGKGDTEAFF,TGTGCCAGCAGCCCCTACGGGAAAGGGGACACTGAAGCTTTCTTT,TRBJ1-1,TRBV11-2,.,few
CASSPGTGNEAFF,TGTGCCAGCTCACCCGGGACAGGGAATGAAGCTTTCTTT,TRBJ1-1,TRBV18,TRBD1,many
CASREADQPQHF,TGTGCCAGCAGGGAGGCTGATCAGCCCCAGCATTTT,TRBJ1-5,TRBV28,.,.
CATRGLGANTGELFF,TGTGCCACCAGGGGACTAGGGGCGAACACCGGGGAGCTGTTTTTT,TRBJ2-2,TRBV24-1,TRBD2,many
CASSQTGGLHF,TGTGCCAGCAGCCAGACAGGGGGACTCCACTTC,TRBJ2-7,TRBV3-1,TRBD1,once
CASSLGPNQPQHF,TGTGCCAGCAGCTTGGGCCCCAATCAGCCCCAGCATTTT,TRBJ1-5,TRBV7-3,.,many
CASSSPPSGKGSTMGDTQYF,TGTGCCAGCAGCTCCCCCCCGAGTGGGAAGGGCTCTACAATGGGAGATACGCAGTATTTT,TRBJ2-3,TRBV7-2,.,many
CASTIGTWQYF,TGTGCCAGCACTATCGGGACGTGGCAGTATTTT,TRBJ2-3,TRBV12-3/TRBV12-4,.,many
CASSLAPGQPQHF,TGTGCCAGCAGCTTAGCCCCCGGTCAGCCCCAGCATTTT,TRBJ1-5,TRBV7-6,.,many
CASSSGRLAGGQDEQYF,TGTGCCAGCAGCTCCGGCCGACTAGCGGGAGGGCAAGACGAGCAGTACTTC,TRBJ2-7,TRBV7-2,TRBD2,many
CASSHATGTDYGYTF,TGTGCCAGCAGCCACGCAACCGGGACAGACTATGGCTACACCTTC,TRBJ1-2,TRBV5-4,TRBD1,.
CASSEKGLAPWENTQYF,TGTGCCAGCAGTGAAAAGGGGCTAGCACCCTGGGAAAATACGCAGTATTTT,TRBJ2-3,TRBV6-1,.,many
CSARRVRHRGYNEQFF,TGCAGTGCTAGAAGGGTCCGGCACAGGGGCTACAATGAGCAGTTCTTC,TRBJ2-1,TRBV20-1,TRBD1,many
CASSSLITGLAGTSTDTQYF,TGTGCCAGCAGTTCCCTTATAACGGGACTAGCGGGGACTAGCACAGATACGCAGTATTTT,TRBJ2-3,TRBV6-6,TRBD2,.
CASSGLAGGPRQYEQYF,TGTGCCAGTTCAGGACTAGCGGGAGGGCCAAGGCAATACGAGCAGTACTTC,TRBJ2-7,TRBV27,TRBD2,many
CASSVGPENTGELFF,TGTGCCAGCAGCGTCGGCCCAGAGAACACCGGGGAGCTGTTTTTT,TRBJ2-2,TRBV9,.,.
CSASHYEQYF,TGCAGTGCTTCGCACTACGAGCAGTACTTC,TRBJ2-7,TRBV20-1,.,.
CAISESQQGRQNIQYF,TGTGCCATCAGTGAGTCTCAACAGGGGCGTCAAAACATTCAGTACTTC,TRBJ2-4,TRBV10-3,TRBD1,many
CASSGTSGSEQFF,TGTGCCAGCAGTGGGACTAGCGGATCCGAGCAGTTCTTC,TRBJ2-1,TRBV2,TRBD2,few
CSVPDVGEQYF,TGCAGCGTTCCCGACGTGGGCGAGCAGTACTTC,TRBJ2-7,TRBV29-1,.,few
CASSRTNGGVTEAFF,TGTGCCAGCAGCCGAACCAATGGAGGGGTGACTGAAGCTTTCTTT,TRBJ1-1,TRBV7-8,.,many
CASSQGTGMSSGYTF,TGTGCCAGCAGCCAAGGGACAGGGATGTCTTCTGGCTACACCTTC,TRBJ1-2,TRBV7-8,TRBD1,many
CASSQDVASGITGELFF,TGTGCCAGCAGCCAAGATGTGGCTAGCGGGATCACCGGGGAGCTGTTTTTT,TRBJ2-2,TRBV4-2,TRBD2,many
CASSFSDTGELFF,TGTGCCAGCAGCTTCTCTGACACCGGGGAGCTGTTTTTT,TRBJ2-2,TRBV7-9,.,many